These T cell receptor beta chains were read from a single sample in a study of T cell responses to AZD1222 COVID-19 vaccine. Profiled with immunoSEQ multiplex PCR; TCRdb holds only in-frame clones, not every one. The sample holds more than 140,000 clones, more than 70% seen once. Source: peripheral blood, taken on day 0 of AZD1222 vaccination. These receptors came from an adult in good health. Each CDR3 is given with its conserved first and last residue. D genes are given only for firm matches. The size of a clone is reported for some rows only, either as once, few or many, or as a class for expanded clones.

V gene: TRBV28
J gene: TRBJ1-5
clone size: .
D gene: .
CDR3 DNA: TGTGCCAGCAGTTTTCGGGTGGGAGGTAGCAATCAGCCCCAGCATTTT
CDR3 protein: CASSFRVGGSNQPQHF

V gene: TRBV7-3
J gene: TRBJ2-3
clone size: .
D gene: TRBD2
CDR3 DNA: TGTGCCAGCAGCAAACAGGGTCGACTAGCGGTAACTAGAGGAACAGATACGCAGTATTTT
CDR3 protein: CASSKQGRLAVTRGTDTQYF

V gene: TRBV7-8
J gene: TRBJ2-7
clone size: .
D gene: .
CDR3 DNA: TGTGCCAGCAGCTTAGGACAGAAGTCCTACGAGCAGTACTTC
CDR3 protein: CASSLGQKSYEQYF

V gene: TRBV7-3
J gene: TRBJ2-3
clone size: .
D gene: .
CDR3 DNA: TGTGCCAGCAGCTTTGCGGGGGATACGCAGTATTTT
CDR3 protein: CASSFAGDTQYF

V gene: TRBV19
J gene: TRBJ2-1
clone size: once
D gene: TRBD1
CDR3 DNA: TGTGCCAGTAGGTGGGACAGGGGCCAGGGTGAGCAGTTCTTC
CDR3 protein: CASRWDRGQGEQFF

V gene: TRBV5-1
J gene: TRBJ1-1
clone size: few
D gene: .
CDR3 DNA: TGCGCCAGCAGCTTGGTTGCAGCCACTGAAGCTTTCTTT
CDR3 protein: CASSLVAATEAFF

V gene: TRBV30
J gene: TRBJ1-4
clone size: .
D gene: TRBD1
CDR3 DNA: TGTGCCTGGAGTGGAGGGTTGGGGCAGGGGGGTGAAAAACTGTTTTTT
CDR3 protein: CAWSGGLGQGGEKLFF

V gene: TRBV11-2
J gene: TRBJ1-4
clone size: .
D gene: .
CDR3 DNA: TGTGCCAGCAGCTACGCTATTAATGAAAAACTGTTTTTT
CDR3 protein: CASSYAINEKLFF

V gene: TRBV5-1
J gene: TRBJ2-7
clone size: .
D gene: TRBD2
CDR3 DNA: TGCGCCAGCAGCCCTAGGCGGGGGACCTCCTACGAGCAGTACTTC
CDR3 protein: CASSPRRGTSYEQYF

V gene: TRBV19
J gene: TRBJ2-7
clone size: once
D gene: TRBD1
CDR3 DNA: TGTGCCAGTAGCGCAGGGGGCTCCGTTTACGAGCAGTACTTC
CDR3 protein: CASSAGGSVYEQYF

V gene: TRBV6-5
J gene: TRBJ1-6
clone size: .
D gene: .
CDR3 DNA: TGTGCCAGCAGCCCCCTCCCGATTAATTCACCCCTCCACTTT
CDR3 protein: CASSPLPINSPLHF

V gene: TRBV6-2/TRBV6-3
J gene: TRBJ1-3
clone size: once
D gene: TRBD1
CDR3 DNA: TGTGCCAGCAGTTACTCTTTCGGACAGGTACTCATCTCTGGAAACACCATATATTTT
CDR3 protein: CASSYSFGQVLISGNTIYF

V gene: TRBV4-3
J gene: TRBJ1-2
clone size: .
D gene: .
CDR3 DNA: TGCGCCAGCAGCCAAGATCAGACAGCGAACTATGGCTACACCTTC
CDR3 protein: CASSQDQTANYGYTF

V gene: TRBV12-5
J gene: TRBJ1-5
clone size: .
D gene: .
CDR3 DNA: TGTGCTAGTGGTCCCGGGACAATTCGTCAGCCCCAGCATTTT
CDR3 protein: CASGPGTIRQPQHF

V gene: TRBV5-1
J gene: TRBJ2-1
clone size: .
D gene: TRBD2
CDR3 DNA: TGCGCCAGCCGAAGTAGCGGGTACTACAATGAGCAGTTCTTC
CDR3 protein: CASRSSGYYNEQFF

V gene: TRBV7-2
J gene: TRBJ2-3
clone size: .
D gene: .
CDR3 DNA: TGTGCCAGCAGTTTGGGGACTCACACAGATACGCAGTATTTT
CDR3 protein: CASSLGTHTDTQYF